This T cell receptor (beta chain) derives from a study of T cells in Graves' hyperthyroidism and ophthalmopathy. The CDR3 sequence is 13 residues long. Per germline, CDR1 DFQATT and CDR2 SNEGSKA (reference sequence). Trimming took off 6 bases at V and 5 bases at J, with 13 bases between the two ends. Researchers amplified the TCR beta CDR3 regions from RNA transcripts. Primed by the HTBI set, a first-round RT-PCR was run on the TCR CDR3. TCRdb used MiXCR to reprocess the multiplex PCR reads, holding one entry per CDR3 protein. The sample yields over 350,000 distinct CDR3 sequences, around a sixth seen once. In this sample, this clonotype turned up once.

The TCR comes from a man aged 18 to 30 with Graves' ophthalmopathy. J is TRBJ1-4 and V is TRBV20-1, with no clear D. Sequences were obtained from blood. This chain's CDR3 is CSARPPFNEKLFF. The DNA of the CDR3 is TGCAGTGCACGTCCCCCGTTCAATGAAAAACTGTTTTTT.